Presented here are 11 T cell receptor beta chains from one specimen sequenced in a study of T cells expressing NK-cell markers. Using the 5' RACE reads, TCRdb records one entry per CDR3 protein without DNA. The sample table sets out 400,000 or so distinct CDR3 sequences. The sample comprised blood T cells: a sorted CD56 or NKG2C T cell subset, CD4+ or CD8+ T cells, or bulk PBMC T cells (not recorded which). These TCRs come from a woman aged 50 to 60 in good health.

The CDR3 sequence is CASSRNLAGVQETQYF. The V and J genes are TRBV5-1 and TRBJ2-5. This CDR3 region has 16 residues. From germline, CDR1 is SGHRS and CDR2 YFSETQ.

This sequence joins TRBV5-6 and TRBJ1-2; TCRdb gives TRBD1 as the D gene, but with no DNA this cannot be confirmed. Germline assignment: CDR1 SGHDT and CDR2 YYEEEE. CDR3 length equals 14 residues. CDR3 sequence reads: CASSTTQGYDGYTF. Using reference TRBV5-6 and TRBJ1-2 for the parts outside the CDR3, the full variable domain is DAGVTQSPTHLIKTRGQQVTLRCSPKSGHDTVSWYQQALGQGPQFIFQYYEEEERQRGNFPDRFSGHQFPNYSSELNVNALLLGDSALYLCASSTTQGYDGYTFGSGTRLTVV.

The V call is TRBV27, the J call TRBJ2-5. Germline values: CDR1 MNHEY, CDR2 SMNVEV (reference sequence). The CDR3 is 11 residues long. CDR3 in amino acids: CASRERETQYF.

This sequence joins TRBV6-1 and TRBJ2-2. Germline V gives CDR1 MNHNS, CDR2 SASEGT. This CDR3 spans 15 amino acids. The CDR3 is CASSPDPANTGELFF.

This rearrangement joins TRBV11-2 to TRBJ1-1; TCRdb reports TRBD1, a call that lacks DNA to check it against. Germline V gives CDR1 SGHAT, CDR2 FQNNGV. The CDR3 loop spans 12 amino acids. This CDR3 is CASSLGTGESFF.

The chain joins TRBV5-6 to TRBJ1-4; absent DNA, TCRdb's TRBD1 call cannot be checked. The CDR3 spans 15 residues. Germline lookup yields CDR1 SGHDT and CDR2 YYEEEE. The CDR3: CASSLETGNNEKLFF. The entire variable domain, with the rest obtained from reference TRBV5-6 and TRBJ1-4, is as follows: DAGVTQSPTHLIKTRGQQVTLRCSPKSGHDTVSWYQQALGQGPQFIFQYYEEEERQRGNFPDRFSGHQFPNYSSELNVNALLLGDSALYLCASSLETGNNEKLFFGSGTQLSVL.

The CDR3: CASSTPAVAGGKDTQYF. The rearrangement uses TRBV6-5 and TRBJ2-3; TCRdb outputs TRBD2, but without DNA this stays unchecked. Germline-derived CDR1 and CDR2 are MNHEY and SVGAGI. The CDR3 is 17 amino acids.

The chain's CDR3 is CATSRTGGGAPHNEQFF. This chain uses TRBV15 with TRBJ2-1; the D call of TRBD1 rests on TCRdb alone, since no DNA is present to check it. Germline V lookup: CDR1 LNHNV, CDR2 YYDKDF (reference sequence). This CDR3 spans 17 amino acids.

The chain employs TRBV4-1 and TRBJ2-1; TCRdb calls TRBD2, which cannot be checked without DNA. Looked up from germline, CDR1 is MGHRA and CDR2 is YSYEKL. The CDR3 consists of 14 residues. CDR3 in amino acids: CASSPRLAGSEQFF.

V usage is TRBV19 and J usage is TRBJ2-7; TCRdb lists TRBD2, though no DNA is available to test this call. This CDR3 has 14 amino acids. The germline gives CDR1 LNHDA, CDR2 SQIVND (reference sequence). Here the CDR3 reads CASSIALFSYEQYF.

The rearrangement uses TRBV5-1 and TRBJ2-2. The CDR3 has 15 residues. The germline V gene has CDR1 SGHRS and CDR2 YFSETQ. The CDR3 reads CASSLLGEGTGELFF.